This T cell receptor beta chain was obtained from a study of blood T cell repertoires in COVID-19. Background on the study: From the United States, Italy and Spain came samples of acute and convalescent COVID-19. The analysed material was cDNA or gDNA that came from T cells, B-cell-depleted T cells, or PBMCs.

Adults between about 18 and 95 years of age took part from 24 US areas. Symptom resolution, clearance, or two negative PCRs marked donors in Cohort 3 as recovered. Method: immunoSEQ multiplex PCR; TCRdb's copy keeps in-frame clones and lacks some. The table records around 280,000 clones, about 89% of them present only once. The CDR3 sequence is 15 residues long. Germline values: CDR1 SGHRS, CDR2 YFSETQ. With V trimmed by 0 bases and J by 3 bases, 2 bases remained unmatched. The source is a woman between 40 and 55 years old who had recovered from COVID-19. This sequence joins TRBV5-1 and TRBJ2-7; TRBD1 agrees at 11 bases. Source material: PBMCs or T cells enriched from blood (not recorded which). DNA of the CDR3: TGCGCCAGCAGCTTGGGGGACAGGGGGTTCTACGAGCAGTACTTC. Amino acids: CASSLGDRGFYEQYF. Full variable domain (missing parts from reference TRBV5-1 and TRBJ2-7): KAGVTQTPRYLIKTRGQQVTLSCSPISGHRSVSWYQQTPGQGLQFLFEYFSETQRNKGNFPGRFSGRQFSNSRSEMNVSTLELGDSALYLCASSLGDRGFYEQYFGPGTRLTVT.